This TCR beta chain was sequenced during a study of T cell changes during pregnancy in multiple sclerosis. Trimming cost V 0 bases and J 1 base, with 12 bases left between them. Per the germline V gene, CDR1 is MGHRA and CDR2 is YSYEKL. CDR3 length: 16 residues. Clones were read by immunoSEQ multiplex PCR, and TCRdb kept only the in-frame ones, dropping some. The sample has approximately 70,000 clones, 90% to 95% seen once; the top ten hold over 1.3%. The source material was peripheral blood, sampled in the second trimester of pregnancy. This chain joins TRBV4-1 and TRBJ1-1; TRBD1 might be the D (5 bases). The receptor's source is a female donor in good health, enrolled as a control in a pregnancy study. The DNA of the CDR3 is TGCGCCAGCAGCCAAGAACTCAGGACACAGAACACTGAAGCTTTCTTT. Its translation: CASSQELRTQNTEAFF.